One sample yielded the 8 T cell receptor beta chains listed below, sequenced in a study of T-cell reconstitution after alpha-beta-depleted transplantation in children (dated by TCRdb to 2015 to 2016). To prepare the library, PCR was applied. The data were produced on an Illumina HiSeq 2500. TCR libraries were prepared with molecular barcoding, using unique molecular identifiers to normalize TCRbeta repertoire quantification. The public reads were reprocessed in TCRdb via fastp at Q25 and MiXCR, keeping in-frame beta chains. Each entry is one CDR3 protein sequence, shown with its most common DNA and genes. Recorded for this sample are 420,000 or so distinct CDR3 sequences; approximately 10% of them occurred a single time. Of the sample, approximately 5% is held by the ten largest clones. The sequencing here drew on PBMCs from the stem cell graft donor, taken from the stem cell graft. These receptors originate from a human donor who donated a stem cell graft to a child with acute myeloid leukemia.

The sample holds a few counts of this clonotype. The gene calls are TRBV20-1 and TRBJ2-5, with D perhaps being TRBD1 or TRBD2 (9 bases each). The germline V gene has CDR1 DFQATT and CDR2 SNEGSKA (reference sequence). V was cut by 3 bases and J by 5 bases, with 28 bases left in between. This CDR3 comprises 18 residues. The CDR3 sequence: CSASRAQGQGLATETQYF. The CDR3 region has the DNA TGCAGTGCTAGTAGGGCGCAGGGACAGGGACTAGCTACGGAGACCCAGTACTTC.

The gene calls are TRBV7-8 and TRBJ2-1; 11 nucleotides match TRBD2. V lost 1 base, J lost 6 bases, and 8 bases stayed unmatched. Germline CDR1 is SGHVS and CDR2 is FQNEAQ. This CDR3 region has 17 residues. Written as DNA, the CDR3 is TGTGCCAGCAGCTTAGGTCAACTAGCGGGAGTCTTCAATGAGCAGTTCTTC. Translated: CASSLGQLAGVFNEQFF.

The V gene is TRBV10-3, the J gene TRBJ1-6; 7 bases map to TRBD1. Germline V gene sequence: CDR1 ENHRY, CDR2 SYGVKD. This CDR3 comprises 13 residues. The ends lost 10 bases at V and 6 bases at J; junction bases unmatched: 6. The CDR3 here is CATQGDRNSPLHF. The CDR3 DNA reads TGTGCCACGCAGGGGGACCGTAATTCACCCCTCCACTTT.

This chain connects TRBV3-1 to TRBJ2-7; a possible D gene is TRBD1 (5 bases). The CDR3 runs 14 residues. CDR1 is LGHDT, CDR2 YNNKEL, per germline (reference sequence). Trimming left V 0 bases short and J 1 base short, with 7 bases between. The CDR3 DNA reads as TGTGCCAGCAGCCAAGAGGGGCAGTCCTACGAGCAGTACTTC. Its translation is CASSQEGQSYEQYF.

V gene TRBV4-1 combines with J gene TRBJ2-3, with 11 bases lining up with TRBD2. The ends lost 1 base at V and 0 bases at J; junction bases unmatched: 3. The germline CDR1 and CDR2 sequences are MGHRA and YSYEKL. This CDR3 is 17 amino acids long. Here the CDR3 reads CASSQGRLAGSTDTQYF. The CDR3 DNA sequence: TGCGCCAGCAGCCAAGGCCGACTAGCGGGGAGCACAGATACGCAGTATTTT.

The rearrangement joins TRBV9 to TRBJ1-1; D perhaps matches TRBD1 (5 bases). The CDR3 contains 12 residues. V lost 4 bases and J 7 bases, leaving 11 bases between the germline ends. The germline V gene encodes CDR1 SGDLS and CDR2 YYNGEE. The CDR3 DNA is TGTGCCAGCAGCCCCCGGGACGGTGAAGCTTTCTTT. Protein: CASSPRDGEAFF.

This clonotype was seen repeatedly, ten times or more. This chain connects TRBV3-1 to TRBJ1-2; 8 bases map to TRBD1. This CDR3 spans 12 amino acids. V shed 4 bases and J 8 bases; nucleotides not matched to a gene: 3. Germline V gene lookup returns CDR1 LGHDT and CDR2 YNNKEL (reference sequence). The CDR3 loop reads CASSRRDRGYTF. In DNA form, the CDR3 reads TGTGCCAGCAGCCGACGGGACAGGGGCTACACCTTC.

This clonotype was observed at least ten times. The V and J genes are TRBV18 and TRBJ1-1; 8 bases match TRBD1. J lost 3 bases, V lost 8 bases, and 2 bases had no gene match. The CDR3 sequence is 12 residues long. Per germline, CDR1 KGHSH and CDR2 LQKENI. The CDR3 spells CASTDRDTEAFF. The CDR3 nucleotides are TGTGCCAGCACGGACAGGGACACTGAAGCTTTCTTT. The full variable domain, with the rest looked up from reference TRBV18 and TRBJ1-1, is NAGVMQNPRHLVRRRGQEARLRCSPMKGHSHVYWYRQLPEEGLKFMVYLQKENIIDESGMPKERFSAEFPKEGPSILRIQQVVRGDSAAYFCASTDRDTEAFFGQGTRLTVV.